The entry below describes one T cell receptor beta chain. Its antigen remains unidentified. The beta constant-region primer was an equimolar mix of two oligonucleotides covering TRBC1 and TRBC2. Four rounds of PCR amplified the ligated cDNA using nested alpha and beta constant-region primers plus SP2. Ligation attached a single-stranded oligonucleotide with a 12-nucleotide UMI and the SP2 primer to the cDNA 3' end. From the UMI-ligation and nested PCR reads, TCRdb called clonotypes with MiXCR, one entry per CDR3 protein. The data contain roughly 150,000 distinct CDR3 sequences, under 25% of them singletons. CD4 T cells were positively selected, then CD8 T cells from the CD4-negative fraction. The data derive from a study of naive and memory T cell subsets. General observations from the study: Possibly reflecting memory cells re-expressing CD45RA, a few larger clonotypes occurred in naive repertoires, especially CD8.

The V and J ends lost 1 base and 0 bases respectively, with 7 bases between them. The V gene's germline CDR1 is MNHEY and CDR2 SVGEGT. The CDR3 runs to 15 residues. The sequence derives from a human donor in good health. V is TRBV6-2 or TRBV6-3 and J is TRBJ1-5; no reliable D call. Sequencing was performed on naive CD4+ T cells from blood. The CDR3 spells CASSYLGYSNQPQHF. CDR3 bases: TGTGCCAGCAGTTACTTGGGGTATAGCAATCAGCCCCAGCATTTT.